This T cell receptor (beta chain) was profiled in a study of T-cell memory formation after mild COVID-19. Study-level information: TCR clusters were largely donor specific.

The CDR3 runs 14 residues. Losses at the gene ends were 7 bases for V and 6 bases for J; bases not matched to a gene: 12. Findings and limits, study-wide: Most CD4+ clones that shrank were in CM and EM, while CD8+ ones turned up in EMRA. Clones contracting over day 15 to 85 were CD4/CD8 balanced, with later expanders leaning CD4+.

This clonotype was seen more than once but under ten times. The antigen remains undetermined. The 5'RACE method, run with constant-segment primers, produced TCR alpha and TCR beta cDNA libraries (carrying sample barcodes and UMIs). A single record per CDR3 protein comes from TCRdb applying MiXCR to the 5' RACE reads. The sample yields hundreds of thousands of distinct CDR3 sequences, about 15% seen once. The chain is built from TRBV12-3 or TRBV12-4 and TRBJ2-7, with TRBD2 matching 7 bases. The sequence was obtained from a man younger than 35 who had mild COVID-19 (a few samples of this study predate the infection). Cell type and time point are not known. The specimen was PBMCs or a T cell subset sorted from them (not recorded which). The CDR3 protein is CASTSWGGEAEQYF. The CDR3 DNA sequence: TGTGCCAGCACCTCCTGGGGAGGGGAGGCCGAGCAGTACTTC.